A single sample gave rise to the 3 T cell receptor beta chains below, sequenced in a study of T cell responses to AZD1222 COVID-19 vaccine. The repertoire was sequenced with immunoSEQ multiplex PCR; TCRdb's copy has only in-frame clones and lacks some. This sample has some 100,000 clones, with roughly 84% found just once. The sample in question was peripheral blood, obtained on day 0 of AZD1222 vaccination. These receptors all stem from an adult in good health.

V usage is TRBV12-3 or TRBV12-4 and J usage is TRBJ2-3; the match to TRBD2 covers 8 bases. After removal of 5 bases from V and 13 bases from J, the junction contained 8 bases not matched to a gene. The CDR3 is 12 residues long. The chain's CDR3 is CASSGAGTREYF. CDR3 DNA sequence: TGTGCCAGCAGTGGAGCCGGGACTAGGGAGTATTTT.

The chain is built from TRBV2 and TRBJ1-2; 7 nucleotides match TRBD1. The CDR3 totals 12 residues. CDR1 is SNHLY and CDR2 is FYNNEI in the germline V gene. V trimming: 9 bases; J trimming: 4 bases; junction bases outside the gene matches: 5. Written as DNA, the CDR3 is TGTGCCAGTAGGGACAGCCTCTATGGCTACACCTTC. It translates to CASRDSLYGYTF.

This chain joins TRBV6-5 and TRBJ1-1, with D unclear. The germline V gene has CDR1 MNHEY and CDR2 SVGAGI. The V end lost 0 bases, the J end lost 12 bases, and 14 bases lay between the germline ends. The CDR3 extends over 13 amino acids. CDR3 coding DNA: TGTGCCAGCAGTTACTCTTGGCATGGGATCCCTTTCTTT. This encodes CASSYSWHGIPFF.